This T cell receptor (beta chain) was profiled in a study of blood T cell repertoires in COVID-19. Study context: T cells, B-cell-depleted T cells, or PBMCs supplied cDNA or gDNA.

V lost 5 bases and J lost 8; bases outside the gene matches: 12. The CDR3 is made up of 16 amino acids. Germline CDR1 MNHNY, CDR2 SVGAGI (reference sequence). Sequenced by immunoSEQ multiplex PCR; TCRdb stores in-frame clones only, minus some. The data show about 280,000 clones, approximately 85% seen once. This TCR was sampled from a human donor in a cohort sampled during active COVID-19. Sequencing used peripheral blood. The chain uses TRBV6-6 and TRBJ2-1; TRBD1 matches 10 bases. The CDR3 coding sequence is TGTGCCAGCAGTAGAGTCTCCGGGACAGGGGTGGATGAGCAGTTCTTC. It encodes CASSRVSGTGVDEQFF.